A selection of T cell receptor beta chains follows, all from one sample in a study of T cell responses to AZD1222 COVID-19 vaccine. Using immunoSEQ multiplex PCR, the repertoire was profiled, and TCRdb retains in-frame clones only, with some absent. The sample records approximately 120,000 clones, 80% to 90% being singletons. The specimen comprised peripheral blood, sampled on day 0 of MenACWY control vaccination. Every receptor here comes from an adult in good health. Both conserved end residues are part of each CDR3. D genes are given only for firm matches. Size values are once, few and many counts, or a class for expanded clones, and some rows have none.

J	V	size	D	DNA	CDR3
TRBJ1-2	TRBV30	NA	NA	TGTGCCTGGAGTGTTAGGCTGACTTATGGCTACACCTTC	CAWSVRLTYGYTF
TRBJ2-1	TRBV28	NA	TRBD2	TGTGCCAGCAGTTTATTGAGGGGCGGGAGGGCCGGCGACAATGAGCAGTTCTTC	CASSLLRGGRAGDNEQFF
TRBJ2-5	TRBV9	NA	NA	TGTGCCAGCAGCGTAGGGGAGTATGAGACCCAGTACTTC	CASSVGEYETQYF
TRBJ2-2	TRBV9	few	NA	TGTGCCAGCAGCGTTGAGGGCCTAGGATCCGGGGAGCTGTTTTTT	CASSVEGLGSGELFF
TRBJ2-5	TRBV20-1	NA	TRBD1	TGCAGTGCTAGTAACTTGGTACTGACAGGGGGCTTAGAGACCCAGTACTTC	CSASNLVLTGGLETQYF
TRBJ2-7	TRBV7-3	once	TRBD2	TGTGCCAGCAGCAAGGACGGGACTAGCGACTACGAGCAGTACTTC	CASSKDGTSDYEQYF
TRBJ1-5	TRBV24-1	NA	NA	TGTGCCACCAGTGATTTTGAGGGGCCCCAGCATTTT	CATSDFEGPQHF
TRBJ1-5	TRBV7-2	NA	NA	TGTGCCAGCACCCTACAGTACTCTAATCAGCCCCAGCATTTT	CASTLQYSNQPQHF
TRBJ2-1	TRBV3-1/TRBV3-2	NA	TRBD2	TGTGCCAGCAGCCAATCCCCGGCGGGAGAGAATGAGCAGTTCTTC	CASSQSPAGENEQFF
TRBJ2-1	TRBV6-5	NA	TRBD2	TGTGCCAGCAGACTAGCGGGAGGCAATGAGCAGTTCTTC	CASRLAGGNEQFF
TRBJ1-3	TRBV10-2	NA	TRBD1	TGCGCCAGGTTGCGAGGGACAGGGAACTCTGGAAACACCATATATTTT	CARLRGTGNSGNTIYF
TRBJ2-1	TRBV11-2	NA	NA	TGTGCCAGCCGAAACAGGGCGGGTTACAATGAGCAGTTCTTC	CASRNRAGYNEQFF
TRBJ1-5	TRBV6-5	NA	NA	TGTGCCAGCAGTTTCGGACCCACATATAGCAATCAGCCCCAGCATTTT	CASSFGPTYSNQPQHF
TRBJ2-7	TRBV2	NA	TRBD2	TGTGCCAGCAGCCGGGGGGAGCGATACGAGCAGTACTTC	CASSRGERYEQYF
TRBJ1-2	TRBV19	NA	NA	TGTGCCAGCCAGGGACCCCCTCTCGGCTATGGCTACACCTTC	CASQGPPLGYGYTF
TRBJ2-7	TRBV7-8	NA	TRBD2	TGTGCCAGCAGCTCCGCTAGCGGGAGGACCTACGAGCAGTACTTC	CASSSASGRTYEQYF
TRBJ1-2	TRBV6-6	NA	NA	TGTGCCAGCAGTTCCCCCGGGACGGACAACTATGGCTACACCTTC	CASSSPGTDNYGYTF
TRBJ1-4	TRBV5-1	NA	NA	TGCGCCAGCAGCTTGGGTGGGACATCGGGTAATGAAAAACTGTTTTTT	CASSLGGTSGNEKLFF
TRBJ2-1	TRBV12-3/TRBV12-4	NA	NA	TGTGCCAGCAGTTTAGACCCGAGCAGGGAGCAGTTCTTC	CASSLDPSREQFF
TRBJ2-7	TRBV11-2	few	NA	TGTGCCAGCAGCTTATTCCCTAGCAGACCGTACGAGCAGTACTTC	CASSLFPSRPYEQYF
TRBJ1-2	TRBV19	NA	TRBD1	TGTGCCAGTTTTACCAGATTCGACGGGACAGGGGACAACTATGGCTACACCTTC	CASFTRFDGTGDNYGYTF
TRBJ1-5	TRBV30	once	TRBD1	TGTGCCTGGAGTTCCGGGACAGTTAATCAGCCCCAGCATTTT	CAWSSGTVNQPQHF
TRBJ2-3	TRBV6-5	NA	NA	TGTGCCAGCACCAGGACCCAGGGTACAGATACGCAGTATTTT	CASTRTQGTDTQYF
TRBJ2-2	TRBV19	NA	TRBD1	TGTGCCAGTAGGGGACAGGGTCCCGGGGAGCTGTTTTTT	CASRGQGPGELFF
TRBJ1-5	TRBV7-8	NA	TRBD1	TGTGCCAGCAGCTTAGCCTCCGGGACAGGGTTCAATCAGCCCCAGCATTTT	CASSLASGTGFNQPQHF
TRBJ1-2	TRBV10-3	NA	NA	TGTGCCATCAGTGGACTCAGTCTTAACTATGGCTACACCTTC	CAISGLSLNYGYTF
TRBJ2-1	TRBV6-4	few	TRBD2	TGTGCCAGCAGTACACTAGCGGGAGCTCCCTACAATGAGCAGTTCTTC	CASSTLAGAPYNEQFF
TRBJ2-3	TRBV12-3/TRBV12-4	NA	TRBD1	TGTGCCAGCAGCCCCAGGGGGAGAGATACGCAGTATTTT	CASSPRGRDTQYF
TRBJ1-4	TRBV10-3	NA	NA	TGTGCCATCAGTGAGTCCGGACAGTATAATGAAAAACTGTTTTTT	CAISESGQYNEKLFF
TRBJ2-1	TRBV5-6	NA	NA	TGTGCCAGCAGCGACAACGCCCCAGGCGGGTTTCGCAATGAGCAGTTCTTC	CASSDNAPGGFRNEQFF
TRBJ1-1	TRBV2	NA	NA	TGTGCCAGCAGCGCCCGAGGTATCGGCTCCGAAGCTTTCTTT	CASSARGIGSEAFF
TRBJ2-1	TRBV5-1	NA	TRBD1	TGCGCCAGCAGCTTGGTCTATAGGACAGGGAGTAATGAGCAGTTCTTC	CASSLVYRTGSNEQFF
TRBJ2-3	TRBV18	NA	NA	TGTGCCAGCTCAACTAGCACAGATACGCAGTATTTT	CASSTSTDTQYF
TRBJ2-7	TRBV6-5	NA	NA	TGTGCCAGCAGTTATGATTTGGGGGACGAGCAGTACTTC	CASSYDLGDEQYF
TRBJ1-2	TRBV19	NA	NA	TGTGCCAGTAGGAAGGAAGCTAACTATGGCTACACCTTC	CASRKEANYGYTF
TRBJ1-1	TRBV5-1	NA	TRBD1	TGCGCCAGCAGAGTTTTCCCGGGACAGCTATTCGAAGCTTTCTTT	CASRVFPGQLFEAFF
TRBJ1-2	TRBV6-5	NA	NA	TGTGCCAGCAGGAACAGGGTGATGAATAACTATGGCTACACCTTC	CASRNRVMNNYGYTF
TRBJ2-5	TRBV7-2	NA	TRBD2	TGTGCCAGCAGCTTACCTAGCGGTGCAATCCAAGAGACCCAGTACTTC	CASSLPSGAIQETQYF
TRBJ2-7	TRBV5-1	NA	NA	TGCGCCAGCAGCTTGGATTTGTGGGAACCCTACGAGCAGTACTTC	CASSLDLWEPYEQYF
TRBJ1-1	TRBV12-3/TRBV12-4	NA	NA	TGTGCCAGCAGGGCAGATGAAAACACTGAAGCTTTCTTT	CASRADENTEAFF
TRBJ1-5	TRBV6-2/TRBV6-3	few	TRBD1	TGTGCCAGCAGTTACGATTTTAACAGGGGGGGCGATCAGCCCCAGCATTTT	CASSYDFNRGGDQPQHF
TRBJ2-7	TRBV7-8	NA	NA	TGTGCCAGCAGCCCTTCCTCGGGACCGAGCTACGAGCAGTACTTC	CASSPSSGPSYEQYF